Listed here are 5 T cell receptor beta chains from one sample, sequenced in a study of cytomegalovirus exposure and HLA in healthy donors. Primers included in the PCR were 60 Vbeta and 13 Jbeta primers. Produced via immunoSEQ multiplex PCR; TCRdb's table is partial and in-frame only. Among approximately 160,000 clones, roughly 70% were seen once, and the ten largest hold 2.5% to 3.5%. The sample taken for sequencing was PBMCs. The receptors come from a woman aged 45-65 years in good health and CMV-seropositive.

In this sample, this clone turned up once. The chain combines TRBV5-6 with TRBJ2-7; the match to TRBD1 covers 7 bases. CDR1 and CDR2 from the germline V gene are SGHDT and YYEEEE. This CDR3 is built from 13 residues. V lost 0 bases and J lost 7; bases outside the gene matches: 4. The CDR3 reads CASSLEGAREQYF. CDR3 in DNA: TGTGCCAGCAGCTTGGAGGGGGCGCGGGAGCAGTACTTC. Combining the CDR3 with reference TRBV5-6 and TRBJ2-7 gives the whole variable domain DAGVTQSPTHLIKTRGQQVTLRCSPKSGHDTVSWYQQALGQGPQFIFQYYEEEERQRGNFPDRFSGHQFPNYSSELNVNALLLGDSALYLCASSLEGAREQYFGPGTRLTVT.

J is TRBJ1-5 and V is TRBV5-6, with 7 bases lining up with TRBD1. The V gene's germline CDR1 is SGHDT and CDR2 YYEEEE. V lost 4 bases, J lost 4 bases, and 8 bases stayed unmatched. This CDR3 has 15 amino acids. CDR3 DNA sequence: TGTGCCAGCAGCAGAGACTCAGGGGGGAATCAGCCCCAGCATTTT. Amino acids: CASSRDSGGNQPQHF. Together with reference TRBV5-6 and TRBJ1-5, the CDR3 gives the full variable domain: DAGVTQSPTHLIKTRGQQVTLRCSPKSGHDTVSWYQQALGQGPQFIFQYYEEEERQRGNFPDRFSGHQFPNYSSELNVNALLLGDSALYLCASSRDSGGNQPQHFGDGTRLSIL.

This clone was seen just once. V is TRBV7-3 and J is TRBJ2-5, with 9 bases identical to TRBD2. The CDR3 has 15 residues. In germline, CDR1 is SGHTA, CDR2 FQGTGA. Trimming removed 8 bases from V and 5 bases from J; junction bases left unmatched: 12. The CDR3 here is CASRPPAGGRETQYF. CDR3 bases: TGTGCCAGCCGCCCACCAGCGGGGGGACGGGAGACCCAGTACTTC.

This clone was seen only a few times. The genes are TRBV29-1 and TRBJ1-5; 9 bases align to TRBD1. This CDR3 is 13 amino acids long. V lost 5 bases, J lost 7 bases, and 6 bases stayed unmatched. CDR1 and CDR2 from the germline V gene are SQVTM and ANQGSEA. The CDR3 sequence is CSVTQGAGQPQHF. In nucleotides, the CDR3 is TGCAGCGTTACACAGGGGGCGGGACAGCCCCAGCATTTT. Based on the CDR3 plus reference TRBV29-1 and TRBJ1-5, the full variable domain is SAVISQKPSRDICQRGTSLTIQCQVDSQVTMMFWYRQQPGQSLTLIATANQGSEATYESGFVIDKFPISRPNLTFSTLTVSNMSPEDSSIYLCSVTQGAGQPQHFGDGTRLSIL.

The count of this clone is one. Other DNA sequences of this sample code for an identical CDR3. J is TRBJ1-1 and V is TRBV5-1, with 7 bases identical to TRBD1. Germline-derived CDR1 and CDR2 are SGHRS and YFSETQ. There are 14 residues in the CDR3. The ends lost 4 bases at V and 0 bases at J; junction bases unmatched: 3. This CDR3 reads CASSLQGMNTEAFF. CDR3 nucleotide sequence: TGCGCCAGCAGCCTACAGGGGATGAACACTGAAGCTTTCTTT.